This T cell receptor (beta chain) is drawn from a study of T-cell memory formation after mild COVID-19 (dated by TCRdb to the early 2020s). Notes on the research overall: Most TCR sequence clusters were specific to one of the two donors. In two donors, T-cell clones that expanded and contracted after mild COVID-19 were followed by sequencing TCRalpha and TCRbeta repertoires longitudinally. The cohort was made up of two young adult volunteers, one female and one male, who were previously healthy. General findings and caveats noted by the study authors: Clones that contracted from day 15 to 85 showed balanced CD4/CD8 phenotypes, whereas a second wave of clones that expanded from day 15 to 37 leaned towards CD4+. Only two mild cases were covered by the study, and larger cohorts that include severe cases with pre-infection samples were considered necessary. Some responding clones were found in pre-infection memory, which suggests that pre-existing cross-reactive memory T cells took part in the SARS-CoV-2 response. SARS-CoV-2 specificity of the second-wave clones peaking on day 37 was not confirmed. Contracting CD4+ clones turned up mainly in the CM and EM memory subsets, whereas EMRA was where CD8+ clones were enriched.

Worth noting for this clonotype: It has no known antigen specificity. Per-nucleotide qualities are absent, and no much larger clonotype sits a single base away.

The listed sequencing device is Illumina NovaSeq 6000. TCRalpha and TCRbeta cDNA libraries were built by 5'RACE with constant-segment primers, adding sample barcodes and unique molecular identifiers. RNA was extracted from every sample with Trizol reagent. Libraries were amplified in two PCR steps, with a second sample barcode and Illumina TruSeq adapters added in the second step. The libraries were sequenced on an Illumina NovaSeq using 2 x 150 bp paired-end reads. The authors processed their data as follows. Reads were demultiplexed and collapsed into UMI-guided consensus sequences with migec v1.2.7. Using mixcr v2.1.11, the UMI consensuses were aligned to TRA and TRB V and J templates and assembled into clonotypes. Clonotypes were classified as expanded or contracted when called significant by both edgeR and NoisET, with noise models trained on biological replicates. edgeR calls used a false discovery rate-adjusted p below 0.01 and a log2 fold-change threshold of 1. As an exploratory analysis of dynamics, max-normalized trajectories of the 1000 most abundant clonotypes were examined by PCA with hierarchical clustering. Each responding clone was given a CD4 or CD8 phenotype based on the CD4+ and CD8+ repertoires, which had been sequenced separately. TCRdb redid the processing of the public reads, applying fastp at Q25 and MiXCR, and retained in-frame beta chains. For every CDR3 protein sequence, its rows merge into one entry that carries the most common genes and DNA. For this entry, the V and J calls and clone size follow TCRdb and not the study's own pipeline. The sample table shows about 270,000 distinct CDR3 sequences, and less than 20% are seen once. The ten most abundant clones make up 2.1% of the sample.

The CDR3 goes from the cysteine to the phenylalanine over 14 residues. CDR3 DNA is the only sequence kept; it has 42 bases, read in frame from the first base. Trimming removed 6 bases from V and 6 bases from J; the gene matches leave 8 bases unexplained. According to the germline V gene, CDR1 reads MNHEY and CDR2 reads SVGAGI. Ficoll-Paque density gradient centrifugation was used to isolate PBMCs. The sequence joins TRBV6-5 to TRBJ2-7, and 10 junction bases match TRBD2. This clonotype was obtained from an adult woman who had mild COVID-19 (a few samples of this study predate the infection). The sample titles of this study are shuffled in the database, so cell type and time point are left out; the donor was told from shared clones. Sequencing input: PBMCs or a T cell subset sorted from them (not recorded which). CDR3 region: CASRPSGSYREQYF. The bases read TGTGCCAGCAGACCTAGCGGGAGTTATCGCGAGCAGTACTTC.